The 21 T cell receptor beta chains listed next were all sequenced from one sample in a study of cytomegalovirus exposure and HLA in healthy donors. The primer mix had 60 Vbeta and 13 Jbeta primers. TCRdb's copy holds only in-frame clones and misses some; the assay was immunoSEQ multiplex PCR. The sample yields 200,000 to 250,000 clones, approximately 84% seen once. The sequenced sample consisted of PBMCs. The receptors shown here come from a girl under 10 years old in good health and CMV-seronegative.

The V call is TRBV15, the J call TRBJ1-5, with 11 bases aligning to TRBD1. The CDR3 totals 16 residues. The germline gives CDR1 LNHNV, CDR2 YYDKDF (reference sequence). With 2 bases clipped from V and 7 bases from J, the junction kept 7 bases outside the gene matches. CDR3 sequence: CATSRTRDRGEQPQHF. The DNA of the CDR3 is TGTGCCACCAGCAGAACCCGGGACAGGGGGGAGCAGCCCCAGCATTTT. The full variable domain, its missing parts supplied by reference TRBV15 and TRBJ1-5, is DAMVIQNPRYQVTQFGKPVTLSCSQTLNHNVMYWYQQKSSQAPKLLFHYYDKDFNNEADTPDNFQSRRPNTSFCFLDIRSPGLGDTAMYLCATSRTRDRGEQPQHFGDGTRLSIL.

This clone showed up just once. This chain connects TRBV5-6 to TRBJ2-7, with a tentative D call TRBD1 (7 bases). V was clipped by 2 bases and J by 0 bases, with 12 bases between them. The CDR3 sequence is 15 residues long. The germline CDR1 and CDR2 sequences are SGHDT and YYEEEE. The CDR3 loop reads CASSFQGGSSYEQYF. In nucleotides, the CDR3 is TGTGCCAGCAGCTTCCAGGGGGGTAGCTCCTACGAGCAGTACTTC.

The chain couples TRBV29-1 to TRBJ1-2; 9 positions match TRBD1. V lost 3 bases, J lost 6 bases, and 5 bases stayed unmatched. The CDR3 is made up of 13 amino acids. Germline CDR1 reads SQVTM; CDR2 reads ANQGSEA. The CDR3 here is CSVERDRVHGYTF. As DNA, the CDR3 is TGCAGCGTTGAGCGGGACAGGGTTCATGGCTACACCTTC.

This clone has just one count. The V call is TRBV9, the J call TRBJ2-3, with TRBD2 identical over 8 bases. The ends lost 3 bases at V and 6 bases at J; junction bases unmatched: 15. This CDR3 spans 17 amino acids. CDR1 and CDR2 (germline): SGDLS, YYNGEE. The CDR3 DNA follows: TGTGCCAGCAGCGCCCCGAGGGCGGGGGGCCCCAGGGATACGCAGTATTTT. Protein: CASSAPRAGGPRDTQYF.

The chain carries TRBV13 and TRBJ1-2; TRBD1 agrees at 9 bases. CDR1 and CDR2 from the germline V gene are PRHDT and FYEKMQ (reference sequence). The CDR3 is 14 amino acids. With V trimmed by 2 bases and J by 8 bases, 6 bases remained unmatched. The DNA for the CDR3 is TGTGCCAGCAGCTTAAACAGGGGGCAAGGGGGCTACACCTTC. Protein product: CASSLNRGQGGYTF.

The chain links TRBV29-1 to TRBJ1-2; possible D gene TRBD1, 5 bases. Deletions cut 4 bases from V and 4 bases from J, with 13 bases between. The CDR3 is made up of 13 amino acids. Germline CDR1 is SQVTM and CDR2 is ANQGSEA. The CDR3 DNA is TGCAGCGTTGGGGGGGGGAGGACCTATGGCTACACCTTC. This gives the protein CSVGGGRTYGYTF.

The V call is TRBV27, the J call TRBJ2-5; 7 bases map to TRBD1. The CDR3 spans 14 residues. Germline assignment: CDR1 MNHEY and CDR2 SMNVEV (reference sequence). Trimming removed 4 bases from V and 5 bases from J; junction bases left unmatched: 7. CDR3 nucleotide sequence: TGTGCCAGCAGTTGGGGGACAGCGGCCGAGACCCAGTACTTC. It is translated as CASSWGTAAETQYF.

This chain joins TRBV19 and TRBJ2-5; 11 bases are shared with TRBD2. The J call is doubtful: the DNA matches TRBJ2-7 better. This CDR3 contains 14 residues. Per the germline V gene, CDR1 is LNHDA and CDR2 is SQIVND (reference sequence). The DNA of the CDR3 is TGTGCCAGTAGTATAGCTAGCGGGAGGTACGAGCAGTACTTC. Amino acid sequence: CASSIASGRYEQYF.

This clone was found a few times. The V gene is TRBV6-5, the J gene TRBJ2-7; 12 positions agree with TRBD2. The trim removed 4 bases at V and 4 bases at J, leaving 2 bases unmatched. The CDR3 totals 14 residues. Germline assignment: CDR1 MNHEY and CDR2 SVGAGI. CDR3 region: CASSSTSGGYEQYF. CDR3 nucleotides: TGTGCCAGCAGTTCGACTAGCGGGGGATACGAGCAGTACTTC.

The V call is TRBV5-4, the J call TRBJ2-5; 8 bases match TRBD1. Germline V gene lookup returns CDR1 SGHNT and CDR2 YYREEE (reference sequence). This CDR3 has 16 residues. The V segment lost 0 bases and the J segment 2 bases; nucleotides outside the gene matches: 6. The CDR3, as DNA: TGTGCCAGCAGCTTGGCCGGACAGGGAGGACAAGAGACCCAGTACTTC. Protein product: CASSLAGQGGQETQYF.

This chain connects TRBV5-1 to TRBJ2-5; maybe TRBD2 (6 bases). CDR3 length equals 13 residues. In germline, CDR1 is SGHRS, CDR2 YFSETQ. Trimming removed 5 bases from V and 2 bases from J, with 10 bases in between. Written as DNA, the CDR3 is TGCGCCAGCAGGCGGGACTCTCAAGAGACCCAGTACTTC. Protein sequence: CASRRDSQETQYF.

This clone has only one observation. The chain recombines TRBV5-4 with TRBJ1-4; no reliable D call. CDR3 length: 17 amino acids. Deletions cut 0 bases from V and 6 bases from J, with 18 bases between. Per germline, CDR1 SGHNT and CDR2 YYREEE (reference sequence). The DNA of the CDR3 is TGTGCCAGCAGCTTGGGAGGCGTGGCAAGTCGATATGAAAAACTGTTTTTT. Amino acids: CASSLGGVASRYEKLFF.

The V call is TRBV6-5, the J call TRBJ1-2, with TRBD1 matching 11 bases. Germline V gene sequence: CDR1 MNHEY, CDR2 SVGAGI. Trimming took 6 bases from V and 8 from J; bases not matched to a gene: 8. CDR3 length: 14 amino acids. The CDR3 here is CASRAGQGVGGYTF. The CDR3 bases are TGTGCCAGCAGGGCGGGACAGGGGGTGGGAGGCTACACCTTC.

In its sample, this clone was seen a few times. The chain is built from TRBV7-6 and TRBJ2-3, with TRBD2 matching over 9 bases. The V gene end was trimmed by 8 bases and the J gene end by 7 bases; junction bases not matched to a gene: 13. In germline, CDR1 is SGHVS, CDR2 FNYEAQ. The CDR3 has 15 residues. CDR3 DNA: TGTGCCAGCGGACGCTATAGCGGGAGATCGAATACGCAGTATTTT. It encodes CASGRYSGRSNTQYF.

CDR3 sequence: CASSFHRSSYEQYF. The CDR3 DNA sequence: TGCGCCAGCAGCTTCCACAGGAGCTCCTACGAGCAGTACTTC. V and J are TRBV5-1 and TRBJ2-7, with D perhaps matching TRBD1 (5 bases). CDR1 is SGHRS, CDR2 YFSETQ, per germline. V lost 2 bases and J 0 bases, leaving 9 bases between the germline ends. The CDR3 covers 14 residues.

The V and J genes are TRBV11-2 and TRBJ2-1; TRBD2 is a possible D gene (6 bases). The CDR3 is made up of 14 amino acids. V dropped 6 bases and J dropped 4 bases, with 13 bases sitting between them. Germline V gives CDR1 SGHAT, CDR2 FQNNGV. The CDR3 coding sequence is TGTGCCAGCAGTCAGCGGGTTTCGTACAATGAGCAGTTCTTC. Its translation is CASSQRVSYNEQFF.

The chain is built from TRBV18 and TRBJ1-1; the D gene is possibly TRBD1 (5 bases). Germline V gene lookup returns CDR1 KGHSH and CDR2 LQKENI. The CDR3 length is 14 residues. V was pared by 7 bases and J by 1 base, with 13 bases between. The chain's CDR3 is CASLPGPPNTEAFF. CDR3 in DNA: TGTGCCAGCTTGCCAGGGCCCCCGAACACTGAAGCTTTCTTT.

The chain couples TRBV9 to TRBJ1-5; D uncertain. V lost 0 bases and J lost 1, with 5 bases in between. Germline V gives CDR1 SGDLS, CDR2 YYNGEE. This CDR3 is built from 14 residues. DNA of the CDR3: TGTGCCAGCAGCGTAGGACAAAGCAATCAGCCCCAGCATTTT. This codes for CASSVGQSNQPQHF.

The V gene is TRBV6-5, the J gene TRBJ2-7, with D maybe TRBD1 (5 bases). In germline, CDR1 is MNHEY, CDR2 SVGAGI. This CDR3 region has 14 residues. Trimming took off 2 bases at V and 0 bases at J, with 8 bases between the two ends. CDR3 in DNA: TGTGCCAGCAGTTACAGGGGTCCCTCCTACGAGCAGTACTTC. Amino acids: CASSYRGPSYEQYF.

The gene calls are TRBV6-5 and TRBJ1-2; D possibly corresponds to TRBD1 (5 bases). The germline gives CDR1 MNHEY, CDR2 SVGAGI. V was shortened by 0 bases and J by 7 bases, with 9 bases between the two germline ends. The CDR3 length is 13 residues. The CDR3 DNA is TGTGCCAGCAGTTACTCAGGGGAGGGTGGCTACACCTTC. It yields the protein CASSYSGEGGYTF.

V and J are TRBV12-1 and TRBJ2-2; the DNA was not used to check the table's D call, TRBD2. TRBV12-1 is designated a pseudogene. This CDR3 comprises 14 residues. CDR3 amino acids: CASSFRRGTGELFF. Here the CDR3 DNA reads TGTGCCAGCAGCTTTCGGAGGGGCACCGGGGAGCTGTTTTTT.